This TCR beta chain was obtained from a study of T-cell reconstitution after alpha-beta-depleted transplantation in children (dated by TCRdb to the mid-2010s). As for the study more broadly: T-cell immune reconstitution after TCRalphabeta/CD19-depleted allogeneic hematopoietic cell transplantation in children was quantitatively tracked in the study by means of TCR repertoire profiling.

Receptors were amplified or captured by PCR. Instrument on record: Illumina HiSeq 2500. To normalize quantification of the TCRbeta repertoire, the TCR libraries were built with molecular barcoding that relied on unique molecular identifiers. TCRdb applied fastp at Q25 and MiXCR to the public reads, then kept only in-frame beta chains. A single entry per CDR3 protein holds the most common genes and DNA from its merged rows. Counted in this sample were roughly 220,000 distinct CDR3 sequences; 9.7% of them appeared once. 5% to 5.5% of the sample goes to the ten largest clones. CDR1 and CDR2, looked up from the germline V gene, are SGHRS and YFSETQ. The cysteine opens and the phenylalanine closes a CDR3 of 16 amino acids. The kept DNA is CDR3 alone, 48 bases in frame from the first base. V lost 4 bases and J lost 9 bases, and the count of bases not matched to a germline gene is 15. This clonotype came up many times. The specificity of this receptor is unknown. No clone much larger than this one lies a single base away; base qualities are absent.

The rearranged chain carries TRBV5-1 and TRBJ2-2; the junction holds 7 bases that match TRBD2. This clonotype originated in a human donor who donated a stem cell graft to a child with SCID. The sequencing used PBMCs from the stem cell graft donor, collected from the stem cell graft. The CDR3 amino acid sequence is: CASSPYSGQRPRELFF. Here is the DNA: TGCGCCAGCAGCCCCTATAGCGGGCAGAGACCAAGGGAGCTGTTTTTT.